The 12 T cell receptor beta chains below were found in one sample sequenced in a study of T cell responses to AZD1222 COVID-19 vaccine. TCRdb keeps only in-frame clones here, not all; method: immunoSEQ multiplex PCR. The sample lists around 170,000 clones; approximately 91% were seen once. The starting material was peripheral blood, obtained on day 0 of AZD1222 vaccination. The receptors originated from an adult in good health.

The rearrangement joins TRBV12-3 or TRBV12-4 to TRBJ1-2; TRBD1 matches at 7 bases. This CDR3 contains 13 residues. V lost 0 bases to trimming and J lost 8 bases; unmatched junction nucleotides: 3. The CDR3 sequence: CASSLARGNGYTF. For the CDR3, the DNA is TGTGCCAGCAGTTTAGCCAGGGGGAACGGCTACACCTTC.

The V call is TRBV5-1, the J call TRBJ1-4; D possibly corresponds to TRBD1 (5 bases). V lost 5 bases, J lost 8 bases, and 19 bases lay in between. The germline CDR1 and CDR2 sequences are SGHRS and YFSETQ. CDR3 size: 15 residues. CDR3 residues: CASRSTGTDLEKLFF. CDR3 sequence (DNA): TGCGCCAGCAGATCCACCGGGACCGATCTCGAAAAACTGTTTTTT.

V and J are TRBV27 and TRBJ1-1; D not certain. Germline values: CDR1 MNHEY, CDR2 SMNVEV (reference sequence). This CDR3 region has 15 residues. The germline V and J ends were trimmed by 6 bases and 8 bases, with 22 bases remaining between them. The CDR3 sequence: CASRDIMGGKQEAFF. CDR3 nucleotide sequence: TGTGCCAGCAGAGACATTATGGGCGGGAAACAAGAAGCTTTCTTT.

The chain uses TRBV9 and TRBJ2-2; the match to TRBD2 covers 10 bases. Per the germline V gene, CDR1 is SGDLS and CDR2 is YYNGEE. The CDR3 sequence is 17 residues long. The ends lost 2 bases at V and 6 bases at J; junction bases unmatched: 10. The CDR3 here is CASSVLAGGSGAGELFF. The CDR3 DNA follows: TGTGCCAGCAGCGTGTTAGCGGGAGGCTCGGGTGCCGGGGAGCTGTTTTTT.

This chain joins TRBV15 and TRBJ2-3, with TRBD2 matching over 9 bases. With 5 bases clipped from V and 7 bases from J, the junction kept 7 bases outside the gene matches. The CDR3 has 14 residues. The V gene's germline CDR1 is LNHNV and CDR2 YYDKDF (reference sequence). The CDR3 sequence: CATSGLAGANTQYF. DNA for the CDR3: TGTGCCACCAGCGGATTAGCGGGAGCAAATACGCAGTATTTT.

This chain uses TRBV3-1 (or the pseudogene TRBV3-2) with TRBJ1-2; D gene ambiguous. CDR1 is LGHDT and CDR2 is YNNKEL in the germline V gene (reference sequence). Trimming removed 0 bases from V and 0 bases from J, with 14 bases in between. The CDR3 totals 17 residues. This CDR3 is CASSQDNNSGANYGYTF. In DNA, the CDR3 is TGTGCCAGCAGCCAAGATAATAATTCCGGTGCTAACTATGGCTACACCTTC.

This rearrangement joins TRBV6-5 to TRBJ1-2; D unresolved. The V gene's germline CDR1 is MNHEY and CDR2 SVGAGI. Trimming removed 8 bases from V and 0 bases from J, with 10 bases in between. The CDR3 has 13 residues. DNA of the CDR3: TGTGCCAGCGAGCGGGGTTCTAACTATGGCTACACCTTC. It specifies CASERGSNYGYTF.

The V and J genes are TRBV27 and TRBJ2-7; no reliable D call. V was trimmed by 6 bases and J by 3 bases, leaving 12 bases between them. The CDR3 runs 13 residues. Germline loops: CDR1 MNHEY, CDR2 SMNVEV (reference sequence). This chain's CDR3 is CASREPRNYEQYF. CDR3 DNA sequence: TGTGCCAGCAGGGAACCAAGAAACTACGAGCAGTACTTC.

The chain links TRBV6-2 or TRBV6-3 to TRBJ1-1; 8 bases agree with TRBD1. The CDR3 has 18 residues. CDR1 MNHEY and CDR2 SVGEGT come from the germline V gene. V was pared by 3 bases and J by 0 bases, with 12 bases of the junction left unmatched. The chain's CDR3 is CASSYNRRDRSMNTEAFF. For the CDR3, the DNA is TGTGCCAGCAGTTATAATCGAAGGGACAGGAGTATGAACACTGAAGCTTTCTTT.

The rearrangement uses TRBV23-1 and TRBJ2-7; 8 nucleotides align to TRBD2. TRBV23-1 is an ORF for which the function is uncertain. This CDR3 region has 16 residues. V trimming: 4 bases; J trimming: 1 base; junction bases outside the gene matches: 9. The CDR3 bases are TGCGCCAGCAGTCTCGCGACTAGCGTATATTCCTACGAGCAGTACTTC. Its protein is CASSLATSVYSYEQYF.

V gene TRBV15 combines with J gene TRBJ2-1, with no clear D. Trimming shortened V by 4 bases and J by 6 bases, and 16 bases separated the two germline ends. The CDR3 consists of 15 residues. Germline V gene data show CDR1 as LNHNV and CDR2 as YYDKDF (reference sequence). The CDR3 nucleotides are TGTGCCACCAGCATCCTCGTCGGAGCTAGCAATGAGCAGTTCTTC. Encoded protein: CATSILVGASNEQFF.

The chain joins TRBV12-3 or TRBV12-4 to TRBJ2-7; maybe TRBD2 (5 bases). The CDR3 sequence is 12 residues long. With 5 bases removed from V and 3 bases from J, the gap between germline ends came to 8 bases. The CDR3 coding sequence is TGTGCCAGCAGTAACGGGGTCTACGAGCAGTACTTC. As protein: CASSNGVYEQYF.